This T cell receptor (beta chain) is from a study of T cell responses to AZD1222 COVID-19 vaccine. Study outcomes and limitations: Most donors were white British, females outnumbered males, and clonal diversity was possibly underestimated.

Data came from immunoSEQ multiplex PCR; TCRdb stores just in-frame clones and leaves some out. The data contain fewer than 110,000 clones, about nine tenths of them seen just once; the ten biggest clones take up 8% to 9.5%. Germline-derived CDR1 and CDR2 are SGHRS and YFSETQ. Between the trimmed V and J ends, which lost 0 bases and 5 bases, there was a span of 14 bases. This CDR3 comprises 16 residues. Concerning this clone: Its antigen is as yet unknown.

The TCR sequence derives from an adult who received the AZD1222 COVID-19 vaccine. The input for sequencing was peripheral blood, taken 28 days after the second AZD1222 dose. The V gene is TRBV5-1, the J gene TRBJ2-2; D ambiguous. In DNA form, the CDR3 reads TGCGCCAGCAGCTTGGACGTTTTAACGGCGACCGGGGAGCTGTTTTTT. This codes for CASSLDVLTATGELFF.